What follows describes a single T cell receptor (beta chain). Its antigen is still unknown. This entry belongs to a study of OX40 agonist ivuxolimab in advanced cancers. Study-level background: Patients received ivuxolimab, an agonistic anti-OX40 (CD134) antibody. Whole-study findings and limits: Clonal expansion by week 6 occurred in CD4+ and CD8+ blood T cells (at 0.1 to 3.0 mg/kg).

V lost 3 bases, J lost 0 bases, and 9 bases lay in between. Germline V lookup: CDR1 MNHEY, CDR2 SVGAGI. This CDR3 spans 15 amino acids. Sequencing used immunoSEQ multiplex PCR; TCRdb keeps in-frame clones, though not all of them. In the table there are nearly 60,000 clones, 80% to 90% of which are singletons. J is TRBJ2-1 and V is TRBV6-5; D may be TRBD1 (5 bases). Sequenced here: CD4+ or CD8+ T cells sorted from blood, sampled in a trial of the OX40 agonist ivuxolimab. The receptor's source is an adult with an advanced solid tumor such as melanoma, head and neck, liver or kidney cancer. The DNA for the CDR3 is TGTGCCAGCAGTTATGGAGACAGCTCCTACAATGAGCAGTTCTTC. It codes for CASSYGDSSYNEQFF.